The TCR beta chain described here comes from a study of T cells after yellow fever vaccination. TCRdb analysed the 5' RACE reads with MiXCR anew, one entry per CDR3 protein. The sample carries 150,000 or so distinct CDR3 sequences, 9.3% recorded once. Between the trimmed V and J ends, which lost 5 bases and 7 bases, there was a span of 23 bases. This CDR3 is 17 amino acids long. Germline CDR1 SGHTA, CDR2 FQGNSA. This clonotype was counted between two and nine times. V usage is TRBV7-2 and J usage is TRBJ1-4, with D perhaps TRBD1 (6 bases). The sequencing used CD8+ T cells sorted from PBMCs, collected 45 days after the yellow fever booster vaccination. The sequence came from a man in his late teens or twenties who received the YFV17D yellow fever vaccine. CDR3 residues: CASSLEGQTLLAEKLFF. As DNA, the CDR3 is TGTGCCAGCAGCCTGGAGGGACAAACATTGTTGGCTGAAAAACTGTTTTTT. The whole variable domain, remainder taken from reference TRBV7-2 and TRBJ1-4, is GAGVSQSPSNKVTEKGKDVELRCDPISGHTALYWYRQSLGQGLEFLIYFQGNSAPDKSGLPSDRFSAERTGGSVSTLTIQRTQQEDSAVYLCASSLEGQTLLAEKLFFGSGTQLSVL.